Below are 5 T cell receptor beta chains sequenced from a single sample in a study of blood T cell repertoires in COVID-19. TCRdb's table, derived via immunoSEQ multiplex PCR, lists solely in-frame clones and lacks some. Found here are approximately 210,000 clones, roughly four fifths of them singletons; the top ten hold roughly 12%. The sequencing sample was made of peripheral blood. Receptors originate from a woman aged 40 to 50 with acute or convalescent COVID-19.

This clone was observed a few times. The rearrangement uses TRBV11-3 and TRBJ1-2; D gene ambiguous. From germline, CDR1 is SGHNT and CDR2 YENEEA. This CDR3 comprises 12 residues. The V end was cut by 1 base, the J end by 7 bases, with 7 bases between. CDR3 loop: CASSLGPGGYTF. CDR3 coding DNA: TGTGCCAGCAGCTTAGGTCCGGGTGGCTACACCTTC.

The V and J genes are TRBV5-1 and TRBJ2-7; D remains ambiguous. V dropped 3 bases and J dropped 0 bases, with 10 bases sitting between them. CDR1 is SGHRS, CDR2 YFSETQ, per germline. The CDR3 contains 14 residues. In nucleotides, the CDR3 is TGCGCCAGCAGCTCGAATGCGCCCTCCTACGAGCAGTACTTC. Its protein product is CASSSNAPSYEQYF.

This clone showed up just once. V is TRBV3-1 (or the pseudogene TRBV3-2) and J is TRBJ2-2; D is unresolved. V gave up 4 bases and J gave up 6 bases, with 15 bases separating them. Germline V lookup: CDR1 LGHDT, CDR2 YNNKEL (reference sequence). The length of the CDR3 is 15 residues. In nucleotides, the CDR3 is TGTGCCAGCAGCCGCCGAGGCGTTAAGGCCGGGGAGCTGTTTTTT. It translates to CASSRRGVKAGELFF.

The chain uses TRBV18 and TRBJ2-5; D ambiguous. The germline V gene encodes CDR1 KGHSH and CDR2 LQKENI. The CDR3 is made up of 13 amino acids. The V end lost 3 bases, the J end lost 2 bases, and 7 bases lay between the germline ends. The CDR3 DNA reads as TGTGCCAGCTCACCTCAACAACAAGAGACCCAGTACTTC. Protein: CASSPQQQETQYF. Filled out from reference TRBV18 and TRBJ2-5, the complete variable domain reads NAGVMQNPRHLVRRRGQEARLRCSPMKGHSHVYWYRQLPEEGLKFMVYLQKENIIDESGMPKERFSAEFPKEGPSILRIQQVVRGDSAAYFCASSPQQQETQYFGPGTRLLVL.

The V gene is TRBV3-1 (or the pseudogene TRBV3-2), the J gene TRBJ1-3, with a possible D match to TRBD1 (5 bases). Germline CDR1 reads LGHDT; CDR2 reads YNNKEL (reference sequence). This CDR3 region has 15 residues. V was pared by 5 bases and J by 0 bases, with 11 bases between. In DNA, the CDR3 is TGTGCCAGCAGCTCGGACATTCGCTCTGGAAACACCATATATTTT. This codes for CASSSDIRSGNTIYF.